This entry features one TCR beta chain sequence. Its antigen remains unidentified. This specimen belongs to a study of blood T cells in healthy people across ages. Overall study: The capture of about one barcoded beta molecule per two T cells was achieved by template switching.

The germline V and J ends were trimmed by 1 base and 0 bases, with 19 bases remaining between them. Germline CDR1 and CDR2: SGHTA and FQGNSA. The CDR3 runs to 19 residues. Through a sample-barcoded 5' primer and a J-beta primer mix, a second PCR was run for roughly 7 to 11 cycles. Each CDR3 protein gets one entry after TCRdb re-called the 5' RACE reads with MiXCR. Of 750,000 to 950,000 distinct CDR3 sequences listed, about 55% were seen once; the top ten hold approximately 40%. Regarding the study as a whole: Diversity figures based on one million T cells were deemed too low. Per-million-T-cell TCR beta diversity fell roughly linearly with age.

For every donor, a draw yielded about 9.7 milliliters of peripheral blood. The receptor comes from a man older than 75 in good health. The chain joins TRBV7-2 to TRBJ2-1; D uncertain. Input material: blood. The DNA of the CDR3 is TGTGCCAGCAGCTTAGGGGTGCGCGCTACGTTGAGCTCCTACAATGAGCAGTTCTTC. Its protein is CASSLGVRATLSSYNEQFF. The whole variable domain, remainder taken from reference TRBV7-2 and TRBJ2-1, is GAGVSQSPSNKVTEKGKDVELRCDPISGHTALYWYRQSLGQGLEFLIYFQGNSAPDKSGLPSDRFSAERTGGSVSTLTIQRTQQEDSAVYLCASSLGVRATLSSYNEQFFGPGTRLTVL.